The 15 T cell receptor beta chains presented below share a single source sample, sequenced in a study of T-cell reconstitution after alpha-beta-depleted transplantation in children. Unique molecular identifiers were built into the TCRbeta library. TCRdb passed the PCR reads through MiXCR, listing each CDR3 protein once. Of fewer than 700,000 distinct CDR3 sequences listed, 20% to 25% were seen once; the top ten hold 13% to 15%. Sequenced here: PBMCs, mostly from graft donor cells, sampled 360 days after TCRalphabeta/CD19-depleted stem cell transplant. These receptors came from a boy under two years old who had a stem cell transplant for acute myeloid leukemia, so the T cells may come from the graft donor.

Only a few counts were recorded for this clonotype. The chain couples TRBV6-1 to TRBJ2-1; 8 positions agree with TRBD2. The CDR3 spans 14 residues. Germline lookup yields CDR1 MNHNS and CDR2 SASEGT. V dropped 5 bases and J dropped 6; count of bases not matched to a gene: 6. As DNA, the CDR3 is TGTGCCAGCAGTCGTGGCAGCGGGGGCAATGAGCAGTTCTTC. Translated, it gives CASSRGSGGNEQFF.

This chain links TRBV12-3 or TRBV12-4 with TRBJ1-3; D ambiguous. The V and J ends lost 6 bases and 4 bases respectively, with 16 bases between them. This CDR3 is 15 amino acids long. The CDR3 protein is CASRPSGVGGNTIYF. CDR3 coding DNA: TGTGCCAGCAGGCCTTCCGGGGTGGGAGGAAACACCATATATTTT.

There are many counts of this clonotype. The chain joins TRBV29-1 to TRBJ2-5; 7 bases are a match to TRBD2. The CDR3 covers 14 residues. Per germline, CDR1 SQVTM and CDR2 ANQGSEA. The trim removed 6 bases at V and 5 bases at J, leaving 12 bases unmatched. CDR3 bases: TGCAGCGTCGATTCCGGACTAGGATGTGAGACCCAGTACTTC. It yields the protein CSVDSGLGCETQYF. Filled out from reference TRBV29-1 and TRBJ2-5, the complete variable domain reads SAVISQKPSRDICQRGTSLTIQCQVDSQVTMMFWYRQQPGQSLTLIATANQGSEATYESGFVIDKFPISRPNLTFSTLTVSNMSPEDSSIYLCSVDSGLGCETQYFGPGTRLLVL.

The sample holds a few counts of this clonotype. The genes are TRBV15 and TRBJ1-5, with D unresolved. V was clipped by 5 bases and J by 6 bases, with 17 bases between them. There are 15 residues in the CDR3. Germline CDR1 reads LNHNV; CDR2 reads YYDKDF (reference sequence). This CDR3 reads CATSLERNSIQPQHF. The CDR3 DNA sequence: TGTGCCACCAGCCTGGAACGGAATTCTATTCAGCCCCAGCATTTT. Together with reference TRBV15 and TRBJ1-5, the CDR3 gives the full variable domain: DAMVIQNPRYQVTQFGKPVTLSCSQTLNHNVMYWYQQKSSQAPKLLFHYYDKDFNNEADTPDNFQSRRPNTSFCFLDIRSPGLGDTAMYLCATSLERNSIQPQHFGDGTRLSIL.

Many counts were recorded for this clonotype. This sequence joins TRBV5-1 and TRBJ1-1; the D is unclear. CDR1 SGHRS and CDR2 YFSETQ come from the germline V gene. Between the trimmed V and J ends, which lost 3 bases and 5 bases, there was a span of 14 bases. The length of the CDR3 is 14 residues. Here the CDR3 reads CASSYGPGGTEAFF. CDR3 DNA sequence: TGCGCCAGCAGCTACGGACCCGGAGGTACTGAAGCTTTCTTT.

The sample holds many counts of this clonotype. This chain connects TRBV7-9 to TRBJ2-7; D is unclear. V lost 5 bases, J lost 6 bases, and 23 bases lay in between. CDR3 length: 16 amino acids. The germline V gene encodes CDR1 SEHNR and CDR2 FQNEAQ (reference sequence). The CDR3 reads CASSPSNLEPDLEQYV. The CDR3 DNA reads TGTGCCAGCAGCCCGTCGAATCTGGAGCCCGACCTCGAGCAGTACGTC.

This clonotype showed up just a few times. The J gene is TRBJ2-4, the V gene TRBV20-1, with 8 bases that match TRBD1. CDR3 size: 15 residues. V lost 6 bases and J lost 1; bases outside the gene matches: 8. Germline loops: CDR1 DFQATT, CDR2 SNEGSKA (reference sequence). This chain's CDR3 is CSARDRPGAKNIQYF. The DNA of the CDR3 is TGCAGTGCAAGGGACAGGCCAGGGGCCAAAAACATTCAGTACTTC.

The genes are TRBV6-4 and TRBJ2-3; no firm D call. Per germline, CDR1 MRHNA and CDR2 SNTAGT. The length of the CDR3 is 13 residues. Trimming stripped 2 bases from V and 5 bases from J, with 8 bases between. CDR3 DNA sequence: TGTGCCAGCAGTGACGGACGAGAAGATACGCAGTATTTT. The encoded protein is CASSDGREDTQYF.

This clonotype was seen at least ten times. The CDR3 DNA reads TGTGCCACCAGCGTCCGAAGTGGGACAGGGAAGTCAAATGAGCAGTTCTTC. Its translation: CATSVRSGTGKSNEQFF. The V call is TRBV15, the J call TRBJ2-1; 9 bases are a match to TRBD1. Germline V CDR1 and CDR2: LNHNV, YYDKDF (reference sequence). The CDR3 runs 17 residues. The V gene end was trimmed by 5 bases and the J gene end by 7 bases; junction bases not matched to a gene: 15. The complete variable domain, with remaining parts taken from reference TRBV15 and TRBJ2-1, reads DAMVIQNPRYQVTQFGKPVTLSCSQTLNHNVMYWYQQKSSQAPKLLFHYYDKDFNNEADTPDNFQSRRPNTSFCFLDIRSPGLGDTAMYLCATSVRSGTGKSNEQFFGPGTRLTVL.

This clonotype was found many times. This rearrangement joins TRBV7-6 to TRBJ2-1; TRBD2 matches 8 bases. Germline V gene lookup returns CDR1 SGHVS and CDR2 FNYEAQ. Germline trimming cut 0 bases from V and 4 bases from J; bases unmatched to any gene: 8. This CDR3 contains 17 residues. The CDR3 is CASSLARGGDTYNEQFF. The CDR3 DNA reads TGTGCCAGCAGCTTAGCCCGGGGGGGCGATACATACAATGAGCAGTTCTTC.

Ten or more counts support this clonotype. CDR3 coding DNA: TGCAGTGCTCTCGTGACAGGGAACACCGGGGAGCTGTTTTTT. As protein: CSALVTGNTGELFF. The V call is TRBV20-1, the J call TRBJ2-2; D possibly corresponds to TRBD1 (6 bases). Germline lookup yields CDR1 DFQATT and CDR2 SNEGSKA (reference sequence). The CDR3 loop spans 14 amino acids. Trimming took off 5 bases at V and 1 base at J, with 11 bases between the two ends.

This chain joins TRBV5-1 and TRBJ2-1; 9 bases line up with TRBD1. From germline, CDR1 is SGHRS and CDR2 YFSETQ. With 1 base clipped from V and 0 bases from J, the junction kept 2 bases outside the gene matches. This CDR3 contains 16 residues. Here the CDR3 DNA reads TGCGCCAGCAGCTTGAGGGACAGGGACTCCTACAATGAGCAGTTCTTC. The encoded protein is CASSLRDRDSYNEQFF.

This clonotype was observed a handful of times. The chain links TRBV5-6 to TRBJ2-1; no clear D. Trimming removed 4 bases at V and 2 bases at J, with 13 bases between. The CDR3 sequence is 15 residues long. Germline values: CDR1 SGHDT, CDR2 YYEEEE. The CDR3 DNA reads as TGTGCCAGCAGCCGTAGGTCATCTACCTACAATGAGCAGTTCTTC. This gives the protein CASSRRSSTYNEQFF.

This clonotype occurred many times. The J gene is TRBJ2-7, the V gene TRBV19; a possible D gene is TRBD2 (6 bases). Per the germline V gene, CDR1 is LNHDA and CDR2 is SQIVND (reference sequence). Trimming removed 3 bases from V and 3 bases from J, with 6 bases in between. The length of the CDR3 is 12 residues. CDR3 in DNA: TGTGCCAGTAGTATGGGGGGCTACGAGCAGTACTTC. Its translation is CASSMGGYEQYF. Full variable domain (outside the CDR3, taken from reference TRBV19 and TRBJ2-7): DGGITQSPKYLFRKEGQNVTLSCEQNLNHDAMYWYRQDPGQGLRLIYYSQIVNDFQKGDIAEGYSVSREKKESFPLTVTSAQKNPTAFYLCASSMGGYEQYFGPGTRLTVT.

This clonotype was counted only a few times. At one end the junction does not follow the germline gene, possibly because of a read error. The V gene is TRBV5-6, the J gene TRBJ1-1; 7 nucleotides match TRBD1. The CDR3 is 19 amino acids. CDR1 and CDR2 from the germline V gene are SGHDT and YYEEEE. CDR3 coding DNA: TGTGCCAGCAGCTTAAAGACGCTATTACAGGGGAGGGAAGACACTGAAGCCTTCTTT. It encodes CASSLKTLLQGREDTEAFF.